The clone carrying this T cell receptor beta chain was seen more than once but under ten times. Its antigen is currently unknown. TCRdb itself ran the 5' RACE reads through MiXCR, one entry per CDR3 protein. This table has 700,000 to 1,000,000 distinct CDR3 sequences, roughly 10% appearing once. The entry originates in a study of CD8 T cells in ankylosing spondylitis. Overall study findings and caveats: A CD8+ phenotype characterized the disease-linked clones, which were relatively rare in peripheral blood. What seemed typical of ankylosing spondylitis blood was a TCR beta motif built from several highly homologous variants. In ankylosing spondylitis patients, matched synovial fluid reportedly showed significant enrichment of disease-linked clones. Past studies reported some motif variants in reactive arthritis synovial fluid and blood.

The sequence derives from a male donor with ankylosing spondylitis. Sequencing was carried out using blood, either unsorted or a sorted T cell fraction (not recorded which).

The CDR3 bases are TGCGCCAGCAGCTTACAGGGGCCACAGACCCAGTACTTC. As protein: CASSLQGPQTQYF. This chain joins TRBV5-1 and TRBJ2-5; 7 nucleotides agree with TRBD1. CDR3 length: 13 amino acids. CDR1 is SGHRS, CDR2 YFSETQ, per germline. Trimming at V came to 2 bases and at J to 6 bases, leaving 4 bases not matched to a gene.